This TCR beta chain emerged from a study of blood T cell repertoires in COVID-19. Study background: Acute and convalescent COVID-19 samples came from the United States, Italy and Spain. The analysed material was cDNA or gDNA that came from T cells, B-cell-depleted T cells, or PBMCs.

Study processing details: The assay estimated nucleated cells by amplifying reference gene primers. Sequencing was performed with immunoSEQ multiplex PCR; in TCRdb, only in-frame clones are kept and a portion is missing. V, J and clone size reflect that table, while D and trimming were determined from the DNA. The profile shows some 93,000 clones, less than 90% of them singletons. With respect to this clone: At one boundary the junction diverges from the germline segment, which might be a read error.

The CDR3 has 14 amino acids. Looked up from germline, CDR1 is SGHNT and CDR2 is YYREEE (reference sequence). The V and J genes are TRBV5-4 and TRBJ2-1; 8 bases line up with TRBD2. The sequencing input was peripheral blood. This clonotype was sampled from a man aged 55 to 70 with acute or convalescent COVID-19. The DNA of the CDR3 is TGTGCCAGCAGCTCTCCGGGACTAGACCGGAGGGGGATCTTC. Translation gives CASSSPGLDRRGIF.